These 12 T cell receptor beta chains were all obtained from the same sample, sequenced in a study of OX40 agonist ivuxolimab in advanced cancers. Method: immunoSEQ multiplex PCR; TCRdb's copy keeps in-frame clones and lacks some. The sample has 35,000 to 40,000 clones, roughly 86% seen once; the top ten hold 2% to 3%. The source material was CD4+ or CD8+ T cells sorted from blood, sampled in a trial of the OX40 agonist ivuxolimab. The receptors were gathered from an adult with an advanced solid tumor such as melanoma, head and neck, liver or kidney cancer.

This clone was recorded once. The chain employs TRBV2 and TRBJ2-2; D gene uncertain. The length of the CDR3 is 12 residues. Deletions cut 6 bases from V and 2 bases from J, with 4 bases between. Per the germline V gene, CDR1 is SNHLY and CDR2 is FYNNEI. The CDR3: CASRDNTGELFF. Here the CDR3 DNA reads TGTGCCAGCAGGGATAACACCGGGGAGCTGTTTTTT.

The chain couples TRBV11-2 to TRBJ2-1, with D hard to call. The CDR3 totals 15 residues. V was pared by 1 base and J by 9 bases, with 16 bases between. Germline loops: CDR1 SGHAT, CDR2 FQNNGV. The CDR3: CASSLVGLVDGEQFF. CDR3 DNA: TGTGCCAGCAGCTTAGTCGGGCTAGTTGATGGTGAGCAGTTCTTC.

The chain employs TRBV4-3 and TRBJ2-7; perhaps TRBD1 as D (6 bases). Germline-derived CDR1 and CDR2 are LGHNA and YSLEER. V lost 0 bases and J 3 bases, leaving 15 bases between the germline ends. The CDR3 consists of 16 residues. The CDR3 nucleotides read TGCGCCAGCAGCCAAGATCCGAGGACAGCAAACTACGAGCAGTACTTC. Translating gives CASSQDPRTANYEQYF.

This clone is medium-sized (0.01 to 0.1%) in the sample. This rearrangement joins TRBV5-4 to TRBJ2-7; TRBD2 agrees at 11 bases. V shed 4 bases, J shed 6 bases, and the junction held 12 bases outside the gene matches. The germline V gene has CDR1 SGHNT and CDR2 YYREEE (reference sequence). This CDR3 spans 16 amino acids. The CDR3 loop reads CASSEGLAGGSIEQYF. In DNA form, the CDR3 reads TGTGCCAGCAGCGAGGGCTTAGCGGGAGGGTCTATCGAGCAGTACTTC. Filled out from reference TRBV5-4 and TRBJ2-7, the complete variable domain reads ETGVTQSPTHLIKTRGQQVTLRCSSQSGHNTVSWYQQALGQGPQFIFQYYREEENGRGNFPPRFSGLQFPNYSSELNVNALELDDSALYLCASSEGLAGGSIEQYFGPGTRLTVT.

The rearrangement joins TRBV7-3 to TRBJ1-2, with D tentatively TRBD1 (6 bases). V shed 5 bases and J shed 8 bases, with 18 bases lying between them. The CDR3 loop spans 14 amino acids. Germline V gives CDR1 SGHTA, CDR2 FQGTGA. CDR3 DNA: TGTGCCAGCAGCCCCAGCGGGGGGGCGGGGGGCTACACCTTC. Its protein product is CASSPSGGAGGYTF.

The chain is built from TRBV6-5 and TRBJ1-5, with 9 bases fitting TRBD1. The CDR3 is 15 residues long. The V and J ends lost 6 bases and 6 bases, in that order; junction bases with no gene match: 9. CDR1 is MNHEY and CDR2 is SVGAGI in the germline V gene. CDR3 coding DNA: TGTGCCAGCAGGAAGGGACAGGGAGTCACTCAGCCCCAGCATTTT. Protein sequence: CASRKGQGVTQPQHF.

The rearrangement links TRBV2 to TRBJ1-1, with 11 bases aligning to TRBD1. The junction had 9 bases not matched to a gene; V was cut back by 8 bases and J by 4 bases. The CDR3 consists of 15 residues. Germline CDR1 is SNHLY and CDR2 is FYNNEI. In DNA, the CDR3 is TGTGCCAGCTCTGACCCCGGACAGGGGGCCACTGAAGCTTTCTTT. Translating gives CASSDPGQGATEAFF. The whole variable domain, remainder taken from reference TRBV2 and TRBJ1-1, is EPEVTQTPSHQVTQMGQEVILRCVPISNHLYFYWYRQILGQKVEFLVSFYNNEISEKSEIFDDQFSVERPDGSNFTLKIRSTKLEDSAMYFCASSDPGQGATEAFFGQGTRLTVV.

The chain is built from TRBV18 and TRBJ1-2; D is unresolved. The ends were cut back, 2 bases at V and 4 bases at J, with 5 bases in the middle. The CDR3 has 12 residues. The germline V gene encodes CDR1 KGHSH and CDR2 LQKENI. In DNA form, the CDR3 reads TGTGCCAGCTCACCAGGTGGCTATGGCTACACCTTC. This translates into CASSPGGYGYTF.

The CDR3 coding sequence is TGTGCCAGCAGCTCGCGACAGGGGTCCGGGGAGCTGTTTTTT. Translating it yields CASSSRQGSGELFF. The chain couples TRBV7-2 to TRBJ2-2; 8 bases match TRBD1. The V gene end was trimmed by 4 bases and the J gene end by 6 bases; junction bases not matched to a gene: 4. Per germline, CDR1 SGHTA and CDR2 FQGNSA. The CDR3 consists of 14 residues. The full variable domain, with the rest looked up from reference TRBV7-2 and TRBJ2-2, is GAGVSQSPSNKVTEKGKDVELRCDPISGHTALYWYRQSLGQGLEFLIYFQGNSAPDKSGLPSDRFSAERTGGSVSTLTIQRTQQEDSAVYLCASSSRQGSGELFFGEGSRLTVL.

The rearrangement uses TRBV6-5 and TRBJ1-3, with D possibly matching TRBD1 (5 bases). Germline CDR1 is MNHEY and CDR2 is SVGAGI. The CDR3 is made up of 15 amino acids. V lost 7 bases, J lost 0 bases, and 13 bases lay in between. The CDR3 bases are TGTGCCAGCACATCGCGGCAGGGCTCTGGAAACACCATATATTTT. This translates into CASTSRQGSGNTIYF.

The V and J genes are TRBV29-1 and TRBJ2-1; a possible D gene is TRBD1 (6 bases). Germline-derived CDR1 and CDR2 are SQVTM and ANQGSEA. The CDR3 contains 12 residues. V was pared by 7 bases and J by 15 bases, with 22 bases between. CDR3 residues: CSEGQGTTRRFF. The DNA of the CDR3 is TGCAGCGAAGGCCAGGGGACCACCCGGCGGTTCTTC.

This clone was found a few times. V gene TRBV6-1 combines with J gene TRBJ1-1, with a tentative D call TRBD1 (5 bases). Germline CDR1 reads MNHNS; CDR2 reads SASEGT. CDR3 length: 13 residues. Trimming took off 5 bases at V and 1 base at J, with 8 bases between the two ends. The CDR3 loop reads CASSFRENTEAFF. The CDR3 bases are TGTGCCAGCAGTTTCAGGGAGAACACTGAAGCTTTCTTT.